Following are 23 T cell receptor beta chains from one sample sequenced in a study of blood T cell repertoires in COVID-19. Some clones are missing from TCRdb's copy, which holds only in-frame ones; the method was immunoSEQ multiplex PCR. The sample holds over 130,000 clones; approximately 85% are singletons and the top ten take less than 4.5%. Sequenced material: peripheral blood. The receptors come from an elderly woman with acute or convalescent COVID-19.

This clone came up a few times. DNA of the CDR3: TGCGCCAGCAGCCAAGATGGAGGTTACGGAAACACCATATATTTT. Translated: CASSQDGGYGNTIYF. The genes are TRBV4-1 and TRBJ1-3; D is uncertain. CDR1 is MGHRA and CDR2 is YSYEKL in the germline V gene. This CDR3 region has 15 residues. Trimming stripped 0 bases from V and 4 bases from J, with 10 bases between.

This rearrangement joins TRBV9 to TRBJ2-5, with a tentative D call TRBD2 (6 bases). CDR1 and CDR2 from the germline V gene are SGDLS and YYNGEE. The CDR3 runs to 14 residues. Trimming took 3 bases from V and 3 from J, leaving 12 bases between them. CDR3 amino acids: CASSETGREETQYF. The CDR3, as DNA: TGTGCCAGCAGCGAGACCGGGAGAGAAGAGACCCAGTACTTC.

This chain joins TRBV27 and TRBJ1-1, with D perhaps matching TRBD1 (5 bases). This CDR3 has 14 residues. V was shortened by 4 bases and J by 4 bases, with 13 bases between the two germline ends. Per germline, CDR1 MNHEY and CDR2 SMNVEV (reference sequence). CDR3 DNA: TGTGCCAGCAGTTCCAGACAGTTCAGCACTGAAGCTTTCTTT. As protein: CASSSRQFSTEAFF.

The V call is TRBV2, the J call TRBJ2-7; 8 nucleotides align to TRBD2. With 3 bases clipped from V and 3 bases from J, the junction kept 19 bases outside the gene matches. The CDR3 has 19 residues. CDR1 SNHLY and CDR2 FYNNEI come from the germline V gene. In DNA, the CDR3 is TGTGCCAGCAGTGATGCACCGGGGACTAGATCCCTCGTCTTCTACGAGCAGTACTTC. Translation gives CASSDAPGTRSLVFYEQYF.

The chain has TRBV27 and TRBJ2-2; a weak D match, TRBD2 (6 bases). Trimming cost V 6 bases and J 3 bases, with 14 bases left between them. CDR1 and CDR2 (germline): MNHEY, SMNVEV (reference sequence). The CDR3 is made up of 15 amino acids. The CDR3, as DNA: TGTGCCAGCAGCCGTTCCGGGAGCTACACCGGGGAGCTGTTTTTT. Residues: CASSRSGSYTGELFF.

This clone has a handful of counts. CDR3: CASSSRGISYNEQFF. CDR3 coding DNA: TGTGCCAGCAGTTCGCGGGGGATTTCCTACAATGAGCAGTTCTTC. The rearrangement uses TRBV6-5 and TRBJ2-1; 7 bases map to TRBD2. The CDR3 covers 15 residues. CDR1 and CDR2 (germline): MNHEY, SVGAGI. V lost 4 bases to trimming and J lost 1 base; unmatched junction nucleotides: 4.

As to this clone: Other DNA sequences from this sample encode an identical CDR3 as well. The chain employs TRBV5-1 and TRBJ2-2; 11 nucleotides align to TRBD2. Looked up from germline, CDR1 is SGHRS and CDR2 is YFSETQ. The CDR3 length is 16 residues. With V trimmed by 4 bases and J by 1 base, 3 bases remained unmatched. CDR3 residues: CASSPLAGGNTGELFF. For the CDR3, the DNA is TGCGCCAGCAGCCCCCTAGCGGGGGGGAACACCGGGGAGCTGTTTTTT. Variable domain in full (rest from reference TRBV5-1 and TRBJ2-2): KAGVTQTPRYLIKTRGQQVTLSCSPISGHRSVSWYQQTPGQGLQFLFEYFSETQRNKGNFPGRFSGRQFSNSRSEMNVSTLELGDSALYLCASSPLAGGNTGELFFGEGSRLTVL.

The chain has TRBV7-9 and TRBJ2-5; 10 nucleotides align to TRBD1. This CDR3 has 18 residues. Germline V gene lookup returns CDR1 SEHNR and CDR2 FQNEAQ (reference sequence). J gave up 4 bases and V 3 bases, and 14 bases lay outside the gene matches. Written as DNA, the CDR3 is TGTGCCAGCAGCTTCTTCTCGACAGGGGGCGTCCGGCGAGAGACCCAGTACTTC. It is translated as CASSFFSTGGVRRETQYF.

The chain has TRBV28 and TRBJ2-5; D possibly corresponds to TRBD1 (6 bases). V lost 4 bases and J lost 6, with 24 bases in between. The germline gives CDR1 MDHEN, CDR2 SYDVKM. The CDR3 spans 17 residues. The CDR3 nucleotides are TGTGCCAGCAGTTACCAGTCCGGACAGCTGGGTATGCAGACCCAGTACTTC. It translates to CASSYQSGQLGMQTQYF.

V and J are TRBV5-4 and TRBJ2-7; 9 nucleotides agree with TRBD2. The V gene's germline CDR1 is SGHNT and CDR2 YYREEE (reference sequence). Trimming took 0 bases from V and 4 from J; bases not matched to a gene: 5. CDR3 size: 15 residues. CDR3 nucleotide sequence: TGTGCCAGCAGCTTGGAGGTTAGCGGGAGTTACGAGCAGTACTTC. The encoded protein is CASSLEVSGSYEQYF.

This clone was seen once. The V call is TRBV21-1, the J call TRBJ2-5; the table's TRBD2 call for D was not verified on the DNA. TRBV21-1 is described as a pseudogene. The CDR3 consists of 14 residues. CDR3 in DNA: TGTGCCAGCAGCCAATTTTGGGAGGGGAAGACCCAGTACTTC. Translation gives CASSQFWEGKTQYF.

V gene TRBV19 combines with J gene TRBJ2-7; 10 bases map to TRBD2. The trim removed 8 bases at V and 6 bases at J, leaving 10 bases unmatched. CDR1 and CDR2 (germline): LNHDA, SQIVND (reference sequence). This CDR3 is 14 amino acids long. CDR3 nucleotides: TGTGCCAGTTCTGAGCGGGGGGGACTTATCGAGCAGTACTTC. Its translation: CASSERGGLIEQYF.

This chain links TRBV28 with TRBJ2-3, with a weak D call TRBD1 (5 bases). The CDR3 has 14 amino acids. Germline V gene lookup returns CDR1 MDHEN and CDR2 SYDVKM. The V gene lost 3 bases and the J gene lost 5 bases, with 12 bases spanning the gap. CDR3 residues: CASSLVRGQDTQYF. The CDR3 region has the DNA TGTGCCAGCAGTTTGGTTCGCGGACAAGATACGCAGTATTTT.

This clone was seen only once. Here the CDR3 DNA reads TGTGCCAGCAGGCAAAATAGCGGGAGTTATGAGCAGTTCTTC. Its translation is CASRQNSGSYEQFF. The J gene is TRBJ2-1, the V gene TRBV11-2; 9 bases match TRBD2. CDR1 is SGHAT, CDR2 FQNNGV, per germline. This CDR3 comprises 14 residues. Unmatched junction bases numbered 8, after V lost 6 bases and J lost 8 bases.

This rearrangement joins TRBV12-3 or TRBV12-4 to TRBJ2-2, with D unresolved. CDR3 length equals 12 residues. V was pared by 6 bases and J by 6 bases, with 8 bases between. The CDR3 sequence is CASSPFSGELFF. Written as DNA, the CDR3 is TGTGCCAGCAGCCCCTTTTCCGGGGAGCTGTTTTTT.

The rearrangement joins TRBV6-4 to TRBJ2-7; D is uncertain. The CDR3 extends over 14 amino acids. V was clipped by 4 bases and J by 0 bases, with 10 bases between them. Per germline, CDR1 MRHNA and CDR2 SNTAGT. CDR3 in DNA: TGTGCCAGCAGTGGGCACAGTATCTCCTACGAGCAGTACTTC. Protein sequence: CASSGHSISYEQYF.

As for this clone: A junction boundary mismatches the germline segment, possibly from a read error. V and J are TRBV7-9 and TRBJ1-4; 8 bases are shared with TRBD1. Germline CDR1 reads SEHNR; CDR2 reads FQNEAQ (reference sequence). The CDR3 length is 16 residues. CDR3 in DNA: TGTGCCAGCAGCTTTCGCGGGGAACCGGATTATGAGGGACAGGTTTTT. Protein sequence: CASSFRGEPDYEGQVF.

CDR3 sequence (DNA): TGTGCCAGCAGTTTTATCGGGGGCTATGGCTACACCTTC. It yields the protein CASSFIGGYGYTF. The chain has TRBV12-3 or TRBV12-4 and TRBJ1-2; TRBD1 might be the D (5 bases). This CDR3 comprises 13 residues. V lost 3 bases to trimming and J lost 4 bases, with 9 bases between them.

V and J are TRBV7-2 and TRBJ2-5, with D possibly matching TRBD2 (6 bases). The germline V and J ends were trimmed by 2 bases and 11 bases, with 21 bases remaining between them. Germline CDR1 is SGHTA and CDR2 is FQGNSA. The CDR3 spans 15 residues. The CDR3: CASSLRRGGQSRQYF. The CDR3 coding sequence is TGTGCCAGCAGCTTAAGAAGGGGAGGTCAAAGTCGTCAGTACTTC.

The chain is built from TRBV6-2 or TRBV6-3 and TRBJ2-7; 8 bases map to TRBD2. The J segment lost 2 bases and the V segment lost 3 bases, leaving 15 bases of the junction unmatched. The V gene's germline CDR1 is MNHEY and CDR2 SVGEGT. The length of the CDR3 is 18 residues. CDR3 protein: CASSYAHGGGPPAYEQYF. The CDR3 region has the DNA TGTGCCAGCAGTTATGCGCATGGCGGGGGGCCCCCAGCCTACGAGCAGTACTTC.

CDR3 region: CASSGQFNQPQHF. The CDR3 DNA follows: TGCGCCAGCAGCGGACAGTTCAATCAGCCCCAGCATTTT. This chain connects TRBV10-2 to TRBJ1-5; possible D gene TRBD1, 6 bases. In germline, CDR1 is WSHSY, CDR2 SAAADI. V was pared by 6 bases and J by 3 bases, with 9 bases between. The CDR3 consists of 13 residues.

The CDR3: CAITPGTSETQYF. CDR3 bases: TGTGCCATCACCCCCGGGACATCGGAGACCCAGTACTTC. The V and J genes are TRBV10-3 and TRBJ2-5, with D possibly being TRBD1 (6 bases). The germline V gene has CDR1 ENHRY and CDR2 SYGVKD. This CDR3 spans 13 amino acids. Trimming removed 7 bases at V and 5 bases at J, with 14 bases between.

This clone has just a few counts. The rearrangement joins TRBV5-4 to TRBJ1-4; the D gene is possibly TRBD1 (6 bases). CDR1 SGHNT and CDR2 YYREEE come from the germline V gene (reference sequence). V lost 6 bases to trimming and J lost 7 bases, with 16 bases between them. The CDR3 has 14 residues. The CDR3 DNA reads TGTGCCAGCACCTCAGGGGTCGATGCTGAAAAACTGTTTTTT. Amino acid sequence: CASTSGVDAEKLFF.